A single sample is the source of the 25 T cell receptor beta chains below, sequenced in a study of blood T cell repertoires in COVID-19. Clones were read by immunoSEQ multiplex PCR, and TCRdb kept only the in-frame ones, dropping some. The sample gives about 300,000 clones, 75% to 95% of which show up once; 6% to 7% is in the top ten. The sequenced material came from peripheral blood. The receptor source for this set is a woman aged 25 to 39 with COVID-19, enrolled during active disease.

The J gene is TRBJ2-3, the V gene TRBV7-9; D ambiguous. Germline loops: CDR1 SEHNR, CDR2 FQNEAQ (reference sequence). CDR3 length: 13 residues. The V end lost 2 bases, the J end lost 3 bases, and 6 bases lay between the germline ends. CDR3 nucleotide sequence: TGTGCCAGCAGCTTATTCCGTACAGATACGCAGTATTTT. Translation gives CASSLFRTDTQYF. The full variable domain, in which reference TRBV7-9 and TRBJ2-3 provide the parts outside the CDR3, is DTGVSQNPRHKITKRGQNVTFRCDPISEHNRLYWYRQTLGQGPEFLTYFQNEAQLEKSRLLSDRFSAERPKGSFSTLEIQRTEQGDSAMYLCASSLFRTDTQYFGPGTRLTVL.

The chain recombines TRBV29-1 with TRBJ2-2; D remains ambiguous. The length of the CDR3 is 11 residues. The V end was cut by 4 bases, the J end by 7 bases, with 7 bases between. Looked up from germline, CDR1 is SQVTM and CDR2 is ANQGSEA. This CDR3 is CSVARVGELFF. Here the CDR3 DNA reads TGCAGCGTTGCCCGGGTCGGGGAGCTGTTTTTT.

The rearrangement links TRBV18 to TRBJ2-5; 7 bases fit TRBD2. V dropped 3 bases and J dropped 5; count of bases not matched to a gene: 18. Germline V lookup: CDR1 KGHSH, CDR2 LQKENI. There are 18 residues in the CDR3. The CDR3 DNA reads TGTGCCAGCTCACCTGTCGGCGGGAGTAGTATGAGTTGGGAGACCCAGTACTTC. Translating gives CASSPVGGSSMSWETQYF.

The chain uses TRBV7-9 and TRBJ2-1; D remains ambiguous. Per the germline V gene, CDR1 is SEHNR and CDR2 is FQNEAQ (reference sequence). This CDR3 contains 12 residues. Trimming cost V 1 base and J 6 bases, with 4 bases left between them. CDR3 in amino acids: CASSLGVNEQFF. The CDR3 DNA is TGTGCCAGCAGCTTAGGAGTCAATGAGCAGTTCTTC.

This rearrangement joins TRBV3-1 (or the pseudogene TRBV3-2) to TRBJ1-6, with D unresolved. Per the germline V gene, CDR1 is LGHDT and CDR2 is YNNKEL (reference sequence). The CDR3 runs 15 residues. V was trimmed by 1 base and J by 6 bases, leaving 10 bases between them. The CDR3 DNA is TGTGCCAGCAGCCAAGTGGCCGCGGGTAATTCACCCCTCCACTTT. Its protein is CASSQVAAGNSPLHF.

This chain links TRBV5-1 with TRBJ1-4; 7 bases agree with TRBD1. The CDR3 contains 15 residues. The germline V gene encodes CDR1 SGHRS and CDR2 YFSETQ. Germline trimming cut 4 bases from V and 3 bases from J; bases unmatched to any gene: 6. The CDR3 sequence is CASSRDGTANEKLFF. The CDR3, as DNA: TGCGCCAGCAGCCGAGATGGGACAGCTAATGAAAAACTGTTTTTT.

Of note for this clone: Other DNA sequences in this sample translate to the same CDR3. The rearrangement joins TRBV6-5 to TRBJ1-2; D possibly corresponds to TRBD1 (6 bases). V was clipped by 2 bases and J by 4 bases, with 8 bases between them. In germline, CDR1 is MNHEY, CDR2 SVGAGI. The CDR3 is 13 residues long. CDR3 sequence (DNA): TGTGCCAGCAGTTACGGACAGAGCTATGGCTACACCTTC. As protein: CASSYGQSYGYTF.

This chain connects TRBV21-1 to TRBJ2-1; the table calls TRBD2, which could not be checked here. TRBV21-1 is deemed a pseudogene. The CDR3 is made up of 21 amino acids. CDR3 region: CASSKGRKGLAVTPSGHEQFF. CDR3 in DNA: TGTGCCAGCAGCAAAGGGAGAAAGGGACTAGCGGTAACCCCTTCAGGACATGAGCAGTTCTTC.

The chain uses TRBV10-3 and TRBJ2-5, with 12 bases identical to TRBD2. The CDR3 spans 16 residues. Germline lookup yields CDR1 ENHRY and CDR2 SYGVKD. The V segment lost 5 bases and the J segment 2 bases; nucleotides outside the gene matches: 6. DNA of the CDR3: TGTGCCATCAGTTCCCCTAGCGGGGGGGGGCAAGAGACCCAGTACTTC. It is translated as CAISSPSGGGQETQYF.

The chain is built from TRBV12-1 and TRBJ2-1; the table names TRBD2, a call not compared with the DNA. TRBV12-1 counts as a pseudogene. This CDR3 spans 13 amino acids. Here the CDR3 reads CASSFFPYNEQFF. Written as DNA, the CDR3 is TGTGCCAGCAGCTTTTTTCCGTACAATGAGCAGTTCTTC.

This clone appeared a single time. The chain carries TRBV5-5 and TRBJ2-3, with 10 bases that match TRBD2. V shed 3 bases, J shed 0 bases, and the junction held 4 bases outside the gene matches. Looked up from germline, CDR1 is SGHKS and CDR2 is YYEKEE (reference sequence). There are 16 residues in the CDR3. CDR3: CASSSGLAASTDTQYF. Here the CDR3 DNA reads TGTGCCAGCAGCTCCGGACTAGCGGCTAGCACAGATACGCAGTATTTT.

The chain carries TRBV3-1 (or the pseudogene TRBV3-2) and TRBJ2-1, with 15 bases lining up with TRBD2. Germline CDR1 is LGHDT and CDR2 is YNNKEL (reference sequence). J gave up 7 bases and V 3 bases, and 7 bases lay outside the gene matches. The CDR3 spans 17 residues. CDR3 DNA sequence: TGTGCCAGCAGCCACGGACTAGCGGGAGGGCCCGGGAATGAGCAGTTCTTC. This gives the protein CASSHGLAGGPGNEQFF.

The rearrangement joins TRBV29-1 to TRBJ2-6; D gene unclear. Trimming took 6 bases from V and 2 from J, leaving 14 bases between them. The length of the CDR3 is 15 residues. Germline CDR1 reads SQVTM; CDR2 reads ANQGSEA. The CDR3 region is CSVRGRSTGANVLTF. The CDR3 DNA reads TGCAGCGTGAGAGGCCGATCGACTGGGGCCAACGTCCTGACTTTC.

The chain uses TRBV7-3 and TRBJ2-7; D perhaps matches TRBD2 (5 bases). The germline V and J ends were trimmed by 2 bases and 3 bases, with 8 bases remaining between them. CDR1 is SGHTA and CDR2 is FQGTGA in the germline V gene. The CDR3 consists of 13 residues. CDR3 DNA: TGTGCCAGCAGCTTACTGGCGGGCTACGAGCAGTACTTC. Its protein product is CASSLLAGYEQYF.

The chain joins TRBV28 to TRBJ2-3, with D perhaps TRBD2 (7 bases). The germline V and J ends were trimmed by 3 bases and 10 bases, with 14 bases remaining between them. The germline CDR1 and CDR2 sequences are MDHEN and SYDVKM. This CDR3 region has 13 residues. The CDR3 protein is CASSFPGEGAQYF. The CDR3 bases are TGTGCCAGCAGTTTCCCCGGGGAGGGGGCGCAGTATTTT. The full variable domain, in which reference TRBV28 and TRBJ2-3 provide the parts outside the CDR3, is DVKVTQSSRYLVKRTGEKVFLECVQDMDHENMFWYRQDPGLGLRLIYFSYDVKMKEKGDIPEGYSVSREKKERFSLILESASTNQTSMYLCASSFPGEGAQYFGPGTRLTVL.

The gene calls are TRBV6-5 and TRBJ2-7; TRBD1 might be the D (5 bases). Trimming shortened V by 4 bases and J by 5 bases, and 12 bases separated the two germline ends. Germline V CDR1 and CDR2: MNHEY, SVGAGI. The CDR3 is 13 amino acids. The CDR3 region has the DNA TGTGCCAGCAGTTCCGCAGGGATAGACGAGCAGTACTTC. The encoded protein is CASSSAGIDEQYF.

The J gene is TRBJ2-7, the V gene TRBV7-8; a possible D gene is TRBD1 (6 bases). V dropped 5 bases and J dropped 1 base, with 15 bases sitting between them. The CDR3 extends over 15 amino acids. The germline V gene encodes CDR1 SGHVS and CDR2 FQNEAQ. The CDR3: CASSREDSPSYEQYF. The CDR3, as DNA: TGTGCCAGCAGCCGCGAGGACAGCCCTTCCTACGAGCAGTACTTC.

The table lists this clone with a count of one. This rearrangement joins TRBV7-9 to TRBJ1-3; TRBD1 matches at 7 bases. This CDR3 comprises 16 residues. From germline, CDR1 is SEHNR and CDR2 FQNEAQ (reference sequence). V trimming: 4 bases; J trimming: 0 bases; junction bases outside the gene matches: 6. The CDR3 is CASSSYRGLSGNTIYF. In DNA, the CDR3 is TGTGCCAGCAGCTCCTACAGGGGTCTCTCTGGAAACACCATATATTTT.

The chain has TRBV24-1 and TRBJ2-2; TRBD2 might be the D (5 bases). Deletions cut 4 bases from V and 6 bases from J, with 8 bases between. The CDR3 spans 13 residues. Germline assignment: CDR1 KGHDR and CDR2 SFDVKD. The DNA of the CDR3 is TGTGCCACCAGTGAACGGGGTGCCGGGGAGCTGTTTTTT. Its protein is CATSERGAGELFF.

The V gene is TRBV5-1, the J gene TRBJ1-4; TRBD1 matches at 11 bases. V gave up 5 bases and J gave up 8 bases; unmatched junction bases: 8. The CDR3 is 15 residues long. Looked up from germline, CDR1 is SGHRS and CDR2 is YFSETQ. The CDR3 loop reads CASRVDRGQKEKLFF. Here the CDR3 DNA reads TGCGCCAGCAGGGTGGACAGGGGGCAGAAGGAAAAACTGTTTTTT.

The V and J genes are TRBV5-1 and TRBJ1-2; D remains ambiguous. The germline gives CDR1 SGHRS, CDR2 YFSETQ. This CDR3 comprises 14 residues. The V end lost 0 bases, the J end lost 8 bases, and 14 bases lay between the germline ends. CDR3 region: CASSLGALREGYTF. Written as DNA, the CDR3 is TGCGCCAGCAGCTTGGGGGCTTTACGGGAAGGCTACACCTTC.

This chain joins TRBV2 and TRBJ2-1, with 9 bases fitting TRBD2. This CDR3 contains 14 residues. J was trimmed by 9 bases and V by 5 bases; bases with no gene match: 8. The germline CDR1 and CDR2 sequences are SNHLY and FYNNEI. CDR3 region: CASSRGAGGGEQFF. The CDR3 DNA follows: TGTGCCAGCAGTCGGGGTGCGGGAGGGGGTGAGCAGTTCTTC.

The V and J genes are TRBV7-9 and TRBJ1-2; 9 nucleotides align to TRBD1. The trim removed 1 base at V and 8 bases at J, leaving 11 bases unmatched. The CDR3 sequence is 16 residues long. Per the germline V gene, CDR1 is SEHNR and CDR2 is FQNEAQ (reference sequence). The DNA for the CDR3 is TGTGCCAGCAGCTTAGAACTGGGACAGGGTATCGAAGGCTACACCTTC. It specifies CASSLELGQGIEGYTF.

This clone was counted a single time. V usage is TRBV19 and J usage is TRBJ1-1, with a tentative D call TRBD1 (5 bases). The V end was cut by 5 bases, the J end by 6 bases, with 7 bases between. The V gene's germline CDR1 is LNHDA and CDR2 SQIVND (reference sequence). CDR3 length equals 11 residues. The CDR3 DNA sequence: TGTGCCAGTAGTGGGGGGTCTGAAGCTTTCTTT. Its translation: CASSGGSEAFF.

This chain uses TRBV19 with TRBJ2-1, with D possibly being TRBD1 (6 bases). CDR3 length equals 15 residues. Germline-derived CDR1 and CDR2 are LNHDA and SQIVND (reference sequence). Trimming pared 5 bases from V and 7 bases from J, leaving 18 bases between. CDR3 protein: CASSVQGGRRNEQFF. CDR3 bases: TGTGCCAGTAGTGTACAGGGTGGGCGGCGGAATGAGCAGTTCTTC.